The present T cell receptor beta chain was sequenced within a study of neoadjuvant anti-PD-1 for oral cavity cancer (TCRdb year 2021). As for the study more broadly: Before curative-intent surgical resection, most patients were given three to four biweekly doses of nivolumab at 3 mg/kg. Patients who did not progress were given a fourth nivolumab dose at about day 43 and had definitive surgical resection on days 50-56. Under RECIST 1.1, a patient counted as a responder if showing complete response, partial response or stable disease, and as a non-responder if showing progression. There were more than nine patients in the parent correlative cohort, and the response rate was about 36%.

Results and caveats for the whole study, not just this receptor: After neoadjuvant nivolumab, T cell clonality (Gini index) in PBMCs was significantly higher in non-responders than in responders. The TCR analyses had only three patients in each response group, and the authors called for validation in larger cohorts. Higher pretreatment blood Treg/Th17 ratios correlated with higher pretreatment blood TCRbeta clonality and lower post-treatment tumor TCRbeta clonality.

PBMC libraries used mostly roughly 500 ng of input genomic DNA for deep sequencing, with six replicates per sample. The immunoSEQ hsTCRbeta kit was used to prepare TCRbeta libraries, following the manufacturer's instructions. Sequencing of the completed libraries took place using an Illumina NovaSeq 6000 S4 flow cell after they had been pooled to approximately 3 nM. In the source study's methods: The immunoSEQ Analyzer handled quality control and preprocessing of the raw data. The analysis was restricted to productive rearrangements, with each unique CDR3 amino acid sequence defining a clonotype. Using the R package tcR, the researchers computed the Gini-Simpson index as their estimate of repertoire clonality. Student's t test was used to compare Gini indices, while Pearson correlation assessed associations with tumor size change. TCRdb limited this immuneACCESS table to in-frame rearrangements with V and J called. A share of clones is missing; checked studies link under half to unresolved V genes, and the rest is unexplained. V, J and clone size are taken as reported in that table, and D and trimming were inferred from the DNA itself. The sample profile shows about 12,000 clones; 70% to 75% of them were found once. The ten most abundant clones make up more than 2.5% of the sample.

Inclusive of the bounding cysteine and phenylalanine, the CDR3 is 16 residues long. Only the CDR3 DNA is retained, 48 bases long and in frame from the first base. To note about this clone: Its antigen is currently not known. Base qualities are not recorded, but no much larger clone differs from it by a single base.

The intended sense of this specimen's time point label: after neoadjuvant nivolumab, at surgical resection. Patients were newly diagnosed with stage II-IVA oral cavity squamous cell carcinoma and had received no prior systemic or radiation treatment. Everyone in the cohort had locally advanced, HPV-negative oral cavity squamous cell carcinoma. Peripheral blood mononuclear cells were analyzed directly, without maintenance or expansion in culture. Samples came from a longitudinal correlative study of a single-arm phase II trial of neoadjuvant nivolumab in oral cavity squamous cell carcinoma. Genomic DNA-based TCRbeta sequencing was performed on subject-matched pre- and post-treatment PBMCs and tumors from three responders and three non-responders. Peripheral blood mononuclear cells were collected once before nivolumab treatment and again after treatment, at the time of surgery. Genomic DNA was isolated from PBMCs using the Maxwell RSC DNA from Cells kit.

The sequences come from PBMCs, collected after nivolumab (anti-PD-1) treatment. The receptor chain draws on TRBV21-1 and TRBJ1-5; TRBD1, as called in the table, went unchecked against the DNA. TRBV21-1 is reported as a pseudogene. The source is a person aged 40 to 85 with oral cavity squamous cell carcinoma. At the DNA level, the sequence is TGTGCCAGCAGCAAAGGGGACAGAGACTGCAATCAGCCCCAGCATTTT. Its protein product is CASSKGDRDCNQPQHF.